This T cell receptor beta chain was recorded in a study of T-cell reconstitution after alpha-beta-depleted transplantation in children (dated by TCRdb to 2016 to 2018). For context, the study as a whole: The study quantitatively tracked T-cell immune reconstitution after TCRalphabeta/CD19-depleted allogeneic hematopoietic cell transplantation in children using TCR repertoire profiling.

Preparation of the library involved PCR. Sequencing used an Illumina HiSeq 2500. Molecular barcoding was employed in the preparation of TCR libraries, with unique molecular identifiers being used to normalize TCRbeta repertoire quantification. The public reads were quality trimmed at Q25 with fastp and then assembled into clones with MiXCR by TCRdb, keeping productive beta chains. One record per CDR3 amino acid sequence lists the most common genes and DNA. The sample profile shows roughly 500,000 distinct CDR3 sequences; around 20% of them were found once. The top ten clonotypes cover 3.3% of the sample. The table lists this clonotype with a few counts. Its antigen remains undetermined. No quality values exist for individual bases; no much larger clone is one base distant. Its CDR3 holds 16 amino acids, cysteine through phenylalanine. The DNA shown is the 48-base CDR3, in frame from base 1. V lost 4 bases and J lost 8 bases, and the count of bases not matched to a germline gene is 11. Taken from the germline V gene, the CDR1 and CDR2 loops are SGHRS and YFSETQ.

The TCR sequence derives from a human donor who donated a stem cell graft to a child with acute lymphoblastic leukemia. Recombination joined TRBV5-1 with TRBJ2-1; TRBD2 matches 11 bases in the middle. The sample consisted of PBMCs from the stem cell graft donor, taken from the stem cell graft. The CDR3 protein is CASSPPTSGEVHEQFF. The bases read TGCGCCAGCAGCCCGCCGACTAGCGGGGAGGTTCATGAGCAGTTCTTC.